Listed here is a single T cell receptor beta chain. Its antigen is currently unknown. This sample is part of a study of blood T cell dynamics during melanoma immunotherapy. Whole-study context: Metastatic melanoma patients received first-line pembrolizumab or nivolumab plus ipilimumab. Study results and caveats: It remained unknown if the driving T cell clones were melanoma-specific.

Profiling relied on immunoSEQ multiplex PCR, and the TCRdb table lists in-frame clones only, not all of them. The sample includes fewer than 15,000 clones, around 86% of them seen just once. With 10 bases clipped from V and 4 bases from J, the junction kept 2 bases outside the gene matches. Germline values: CDR1 ENHRY, CDR2 SYGVKD. The CDR3 has 13 residues. Time point noted: week 3, after first cycle of checkpoint inhibitor. At 12 weeks after first infusion, RECIST 1.1 defined response for most patients. V usage is TRBV10-3 and J usage is TRBJ2-1; 12 bases line up with TRBD2. The sequence derives from a human donor with melanoma. The sequencing used blood, collected from a patient treated with checkpoint blockade. The CDR3 DNA reads as TGTGCCAGTACTAGCGGGAGGTACAATGAGCAGTTCTTC. Its protein product is CASTSGRYNEQFF.